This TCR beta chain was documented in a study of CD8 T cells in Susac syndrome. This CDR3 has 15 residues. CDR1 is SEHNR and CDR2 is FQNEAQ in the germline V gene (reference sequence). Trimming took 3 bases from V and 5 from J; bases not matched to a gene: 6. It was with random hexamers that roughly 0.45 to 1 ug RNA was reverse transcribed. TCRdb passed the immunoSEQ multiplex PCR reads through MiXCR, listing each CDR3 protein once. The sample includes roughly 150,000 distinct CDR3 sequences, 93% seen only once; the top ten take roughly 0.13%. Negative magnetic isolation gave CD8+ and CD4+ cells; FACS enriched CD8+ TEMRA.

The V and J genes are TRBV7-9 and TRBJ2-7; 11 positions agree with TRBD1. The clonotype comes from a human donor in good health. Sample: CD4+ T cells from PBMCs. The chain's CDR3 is CASSFGQGAGDEQYF. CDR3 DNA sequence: TGTGCCAGCAGCTTCGGACAGGGGGCAGGGGACGAGCAGTACTTC.